This T cell receptor beta chain derives from a study of CD8 T cells in Susac syndrome. Random hexamers were used to reverse transcribe an amount of roughly 0.5 to 1 ug RNA. Using its own MiXCR run on the immunoSEQ multiplex PCR reads, TCRdb lists one record per CDR3 protein. The table shows about 180,000 distinct CDR3 sequences, with 94% occurring only once. CDR3 length equals 11 residues. V lost 5 bases to trimming and J lost 7 bases, with 9 bases between them. Germline V gene data show CDR1 as MGHDK and CDR2 as SYGVNS. Sequenced input: CD4+ T cells from PBMCs. The receptor was derived from a human donor with Susac syndrome. The chain is built from TRBV25-1 and TRBJ2-7, with D possibly TRBD2 on 5 matching bases. The CDR3 protein is CASSLREEQYF. Here the CDR3 DNA reads TGTGCCAGCAGTCTAAGGGAGGAGCAGTACTTC.